This entry lists 10 T cell receptor beta chains sequenced from one sample in a study of radiation and T cells in renal cell carcinoma. The assay was immunoSEQ multiplex PCR, and TCRdb's table has in-frame clones only and misses some. The sample has 150,000 or so clones; 88% are singletons. Time point given: blood 4 weeks post-SBRT, at nephrectomy. Treatment defined: 15 Gy SBRT to primary tumor, nephrectomy 4 weeks later. The material sequenced was blood, taken from a patient whose treatment included radiotherapy and nephrectomy. The receptors stem from a woman between 45 and 60 years old with renal cell carcinoma.

In its sample, this clone was seen a few times. CDR3 bases: TGTGCCAGCAGCGCCGCGTACAGGAACACTGAAGCTTTCTTT. As protein: CASSAAYRNTEAFF. The gene calls are TRBV9 and TRBJ1-1; D is unresolved. The CDR3 is made up of 14 amino acids. Germline V gives CDR1 SGDLS, CDR2 YYNGEE. V lost 3 bases and J lost 1, with 10 bases in between.

The chain links TRBV19 to TRBJ1-5; tentative D call: TRBD1 (5 bases). The CDR3 spans 15 residues. V shed 3 bases and J shed 3 bases, with 12 bases lying between them. The germline gives CDR1 LNHDA, CDR2 SQIVND (reference sequence). The CDR3 nucleotides are TGTGCCAGTAGTATGGCGGGGCAGAACAATCAGCCCCAGCATTTT. Protein product: CASSMAGQNNQPQHF.

This clone was recorded a few times. The chain couples TRBV6-1 to TRBJ1-2, with D perhaps matching TRBD1 (5 bases). CDR1 and CDR2 from the germline V gene are MNHNS and SASEGT. Trimming removed 3 bases from V and 4 bases from J, with 9 bases in between. CDR3 length equals 13 residues. The CDR3: CASSDVRGYGYTF. Here the CDR3 DNA reads TGTGCCAGCAGTGATGTGAGGGGCTATGGCTACACCTTC.

The genes are TRBV6-5 and TRBJ2-3, with 9 bases lining up with TRBD2. The CDR3 runs to 14 residues. Germline V gene sequence: CDR1 MNHEY, CDR2 SVGAGI. Trimming cost V 6 bases and J 3 bases; bases outside gene matches: 4. CDR3 loop: CASRPGLATDTQYF. The DNA of the CDR3 is TGTGCCAGCAGACCCGGACTAGCGACAGATACGCAGTATTTT.

This sequence joins TRBV5-1 and TRBJ1-1; no definite D call. V was pared by 3 bases and J by 1 base, with 10 bases between. This CDR3 spans 14 amino acids. Germline CDR1 SGHRS, CDR2 YFSETQ. The CDR3 bases are TGCGCCAGCAGCTCCCAGACCGGGAACACTGAAGCTTTCTTT. Amino acid sequence: CASSSQTGNTEAFF.

The gene calls are TRBV11-1 and TRBJ2-7; TRBD1 might be the D (5 bases). The V gene's germline CDR1 is SGHAT and CDR2 FQDESV (reference sequence). Trimming removed 3 bases from V and 6 bases from J, with 15 bases in between. The CDR3 extends over 14 amino acids. CDR3 sequence (DNA): TGTGCCAGCAGCTTTGACAGAGCCCCTGGCGAGCAGTACTTC. It yields the protein CASSFDRAPGEQYF.

This clone was picked up a small number of times. The chain has TRBV6-1 and TRBJ1-1; D might be TRBD1 (6 bases). Trimming took 3 bases from V and 1 from J, leaving 6 bases between them. Germline CDR1 and CDR2: MNHNS and SASEGT. The CDR3 is made up of 13 amino acids. The CDR3 DNA sequence: TGTGCCAGCAGTGAGGACAGGAACACTGAAGCTTTCTTT. It is translated as CASSEDRNTEAFF.

The V and J genes are TRBV6-5 and TRBJ1-3; 7 bases agree with TRBD1. The CDR3 has 15 amino acids. The germline V gene has CDR1 MNHEY and CDR2 SVGAGI. V trimming: 6 bases; J trimming: 1 base; junction bases outside the gene matches: 6. The CDR3 coding sequence is TGTGCCAGCAGAACCGACAGGGTTTCTGGAAACACCATATATTTT. This gives the protein CASRTDRVSGNTIYF.

This clone has only one observation. The chain recombines TRBV29-1 with TRBJ2-4, with D possibly being TRBD1 (6 bases). V gave up 6 bases and J gave up 9 bases, with 12 bases separating them. Germline CDR1 SQVTM, CDR2 ANQGSEA. This CDR3 has 11 amino acids. CDR3 sequence reads: CSVQGRTIQYF. CDR3 DNA: TGCAGCGTACAGGGACGAACCATTCAGTACTTC.

The rearrangement joins TRBV6-5 to TRBJ1-1; no clear D. With 8 bases removed from V and 1 base from J, the gap between germline ends came to 17 bases. Germline-derived CDR1 and CDR2 are MNHEY and SVGAGI. The CDR3 length is 15 residues. CDR3 in DNA: TGTGCCAGCCGTTTGGGATCGGCGGGGAACACTGAAGCTTTCTTT. Its protein product is CASRLGSAGNTEAFF.